This T cell receptor beta chain derives from a study of cytotoxic CD8 clonotypes in ibrutinib-treated CLL. Study-wide results and caveats: Age-matched healthy donor levels were exceeded by baseline clonality, which tracked circulating CD8+ T-cell counts. The study found clonality rose at ibrutinib response, then fell toward baseline at progression.

This CDR3 spans 14 amino acids. The germline V and J ends were trimmed by 0 bases and 4 bases, with 10 bases remaining between them. The germline V gene encodes CDR1 SGHRS and CDR2 YFSETQ. Worth noting for this clone: The antigen is undetermined.

Repertoires were generated with immunoSEQ multiplex PCR, while TCRdb's copy carries only in-frame clones and drops some. The table shows under 200,000 clones, with approximately 80% occurring only once. The receptor was isolated from a human donor with chronic lymphocytic leukemia. Sequenced here: PBMCs, sampled after 24 months of ibrutinib treatment. The genes are TRBV5-1 and TRBJ1-1; D gene ambiguous. CDR3 DNA sequence: TGCGCCAGCAGCTTGGCCGGGTCAGGCACTGAAGCTTTCTTT. This codes for CASSLAGSGTEAFF. The full variable domain, in which reference TRBV5-1 and TRBJ1-1 provide the parts outside the CDR3, is KAGVTQTPRYLIKTRGQQVTLSCSPISGHRSVSWYQQTPGQGLQFLFEYFSETQRNKGNFPGRFSGRQFSNSRSEMNVSTLELGDSALYLCASSLAGSGTEAFFGQGTRLTVV.